A selection of T cell receptor beta chains follows, all from one sample in a study of OX40 agonist ivuxolimab in advanced cancers. Repertoires were generated with immunoSEQ multiplex PCR, while TCRdb's copy carries only in-frame clones and drops some. The table shows approximately 50,000 clones, with approximately 88% occurring only once. This specimen consisted of CD4+ or CD8+ T cells sorted from blood, obtained in a trial of the OX40 agonist ivuxolimab. The receptors were sampled from an adult with an advanced solid tumor such as melanoma, head and neck, liver or kidney cancer. Both conserved end residues are part of each CDR3. A D gene is named only where the DNA matches it firmly. Part of the rows lack a size; the others show once, few, many or a class for expanded clones.

>once|TRBJ2-7|TRBV6-1|NA
CASSDTRREQYF
TGTGCCAGCTCGGACACGCGTAGAGAGCAGTACTTC
>NA|TRBJ1-1|TRBV29-1|NA
CSVEKDSLMNTEAFF
TGCAGCGTTGAAAAGGACAGCCTCATGAACACTGAAGCTTTCTTT
>NA|TRBJ1-1|TRBV27|NA
CASSPRRNNMNTEAFF
TGTGCCAGCAGTCCAAGACGGAACAACATGAACACTGAAGCTTTCTTT
>NA|TRBJ1-1|TRBV7-3|NA
CASSSYLNTEAFF
TGTGCCAGCAGCTCGTACTTAAACACTGAAGCTTTCTTT
>NA|TRBJ1-6|TRBV6-6|NA
CASRPRLGINSPLHF
TGTGCCAGCAGGCCCCGACTGGGGATTAATTCACCCCTCCACTTT
>NA|TRBJ1-1|TRBV7-8|TRBD1
CASSLAYRGLSSEAFF
TGTGCCAGCAGCTTAGCGTACAGGGGACTTAGTTCTGAAGCTTTCTTT
>NA|TRBJ2-2|TRBV27|NA
CASNLEGPGELFF
TGTGCCAGCAATCTGGAGGGTCCCGGGGAGCTGTTTTTT
>NA|TRBJ1-1|TRBV19|TRBD1
CASRGATGGFTEAFF
TGTGCCAGTAGGGGGGCGACAGGGGGTTTCACTGAAGCTTTCTTT
>NA|TRBJ2-5|TRBV30|NA
CAWSPPRSSRETQYF
TGTGCCTGGAGTCCCCCTAGGAGTTCGCGGGAGACCCAGTACTTC
>NA|TRBJ1-5|TRBV18|NA
CASSPFEIAGQPQHF
TGTGCCAGCTCACCGTTTGAGATCGCAGGTCAGCCCCAGCATTTT
>NA|TRBJ2-2|TRBV19|NA
CASTPGASPGELFF
TGTGCCAGTACCCCCGGGGCGAGCCCCGGGGAGCTGTTTTTT
>NA|TRBJ1-4|TRBV7-2|NA
CASSPQSRGREEKLFF
TGTGCCAGCAGCCCCCAGTCCCGGGGAAGGGAAGAAAAACTGTTTTTT